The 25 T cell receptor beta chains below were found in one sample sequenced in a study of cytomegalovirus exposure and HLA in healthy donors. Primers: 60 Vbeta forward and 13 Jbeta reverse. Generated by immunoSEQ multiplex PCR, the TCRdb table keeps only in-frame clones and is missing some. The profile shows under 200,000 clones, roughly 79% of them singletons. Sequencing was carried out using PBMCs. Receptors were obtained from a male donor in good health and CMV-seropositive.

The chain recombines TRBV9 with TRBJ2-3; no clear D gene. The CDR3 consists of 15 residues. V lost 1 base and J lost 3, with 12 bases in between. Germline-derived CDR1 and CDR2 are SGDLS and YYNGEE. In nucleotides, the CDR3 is TGTGCCAGCAGCGTAATCCCGTCTAGTACAGATACGCAGTATTTT. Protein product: CASSVIPSSTDTQYF.

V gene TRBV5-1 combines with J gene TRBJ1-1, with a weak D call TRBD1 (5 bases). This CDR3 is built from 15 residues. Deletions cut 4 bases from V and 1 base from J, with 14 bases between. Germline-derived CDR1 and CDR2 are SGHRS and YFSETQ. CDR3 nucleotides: TGCGCCAGCAGCCTCAGGGAAGCCACGAACACTGAAGCTTTCTTT. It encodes CASSLREATNTEAFF.

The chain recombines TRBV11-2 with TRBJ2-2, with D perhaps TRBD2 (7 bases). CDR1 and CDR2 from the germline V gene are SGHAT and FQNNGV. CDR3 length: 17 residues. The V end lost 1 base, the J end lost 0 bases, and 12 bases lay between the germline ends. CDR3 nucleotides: TGTGCCAGCAGCTTAGGATACGGGGGGCCGAACACCGGGGAGCTGTTTTTT. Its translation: CASSLGYGGPNTGELFF.

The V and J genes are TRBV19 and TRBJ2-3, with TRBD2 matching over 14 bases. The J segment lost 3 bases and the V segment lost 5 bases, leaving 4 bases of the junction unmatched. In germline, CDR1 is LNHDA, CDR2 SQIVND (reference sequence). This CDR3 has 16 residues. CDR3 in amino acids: CASSSRLAGGTDTQYF. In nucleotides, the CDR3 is TGTGCCAGTAGTTCTCGACTAGCGGGGGGGACAGATACGCAGTATTTT.

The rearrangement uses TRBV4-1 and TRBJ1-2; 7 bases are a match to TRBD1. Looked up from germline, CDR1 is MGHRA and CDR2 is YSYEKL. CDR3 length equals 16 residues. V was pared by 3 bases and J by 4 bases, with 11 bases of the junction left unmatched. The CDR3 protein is CASSHTITTGVYGYTF. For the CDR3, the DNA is TGCGCCAGCAGCCACACTATTACAACAGGGGTCTATGGCTACACCTTC.

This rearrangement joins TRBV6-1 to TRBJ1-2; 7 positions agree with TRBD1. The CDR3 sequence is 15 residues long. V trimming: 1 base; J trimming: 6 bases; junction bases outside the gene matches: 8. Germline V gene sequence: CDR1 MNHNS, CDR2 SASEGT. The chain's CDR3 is CASSEGRGGSNGYTF. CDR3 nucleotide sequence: TGTGCCAGCAGTGAAGGAAGAGGGGGCAGTAATGGCTACACCTTC.

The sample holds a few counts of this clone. CDR3 sequence reads: CSVHLTGDYGYTF. CDR3 nucleotide sequence: TGCAGCGTCCATTTGACAGGGGACTATGGCTACACCTTC. V and J are TRBV29-1 and TRBJ1-2, with TRBD1 matching 8 bases. V gave up 6 bases and J gave up 3 bases; unmatched junction bases: 6. This CDR3 spans 13 amino acids. CDR1 is SQVTM, CDR2 ANQGSEA, per germline.

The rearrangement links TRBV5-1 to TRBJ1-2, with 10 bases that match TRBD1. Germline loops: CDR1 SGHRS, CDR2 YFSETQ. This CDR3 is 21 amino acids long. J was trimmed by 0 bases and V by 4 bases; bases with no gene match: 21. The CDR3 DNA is TGCGCCAGCAGCCCGGCGGGACAGGGGCCAATAAGACTAACCTCTAACTATGGCTACACCTTC. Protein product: CASSPAGQGPIRLTSNYGYTF.

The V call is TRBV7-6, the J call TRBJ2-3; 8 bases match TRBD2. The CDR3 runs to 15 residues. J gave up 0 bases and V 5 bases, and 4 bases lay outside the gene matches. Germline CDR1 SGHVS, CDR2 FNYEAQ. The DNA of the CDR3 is TGTGCCAGCAGCCCCAGACTAGCGAGCACAGATACGCAGTATTTT. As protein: CASSPRLASTDTQYF. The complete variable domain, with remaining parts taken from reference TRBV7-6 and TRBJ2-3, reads GAGVSQSPRYKVTKRGQDVALRCDPISGHVSLYWYRQALGQGPEFLTYFNYEAQQDKSGLPNDRFSAERPEGSISTLTIQRTEQRDSAMYRCASSPRLASTDTQYFGPGTRLTVL.

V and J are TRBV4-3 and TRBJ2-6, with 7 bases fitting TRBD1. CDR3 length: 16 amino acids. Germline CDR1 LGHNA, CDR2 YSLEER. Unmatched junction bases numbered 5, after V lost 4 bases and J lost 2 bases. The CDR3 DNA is TGCGCCAGCAGCCCCAGGGGGTTGACTGGGGCCAACGTCCTGACTTTC. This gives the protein CASSPRGLTGANVLTF.

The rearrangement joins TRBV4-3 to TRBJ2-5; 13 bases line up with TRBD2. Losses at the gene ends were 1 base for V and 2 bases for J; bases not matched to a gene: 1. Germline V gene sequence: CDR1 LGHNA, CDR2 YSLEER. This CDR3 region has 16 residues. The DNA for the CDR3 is TGCGCCAGCAGCCAAGGACTAGCGGGGGGACAAGAGACCCAGTACTTC. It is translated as CASSQGLAGGQETQYF.

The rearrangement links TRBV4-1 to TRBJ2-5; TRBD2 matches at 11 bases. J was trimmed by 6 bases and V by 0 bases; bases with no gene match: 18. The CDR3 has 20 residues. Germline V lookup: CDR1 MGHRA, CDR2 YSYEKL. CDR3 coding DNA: TGCGCCAGCAGCCAAGATGCGGGGCTAGCGGGGGGCCGTTCGATGAAGACCCAGTACTTC. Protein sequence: CASSQDAGLAGGRSMKTQYF.

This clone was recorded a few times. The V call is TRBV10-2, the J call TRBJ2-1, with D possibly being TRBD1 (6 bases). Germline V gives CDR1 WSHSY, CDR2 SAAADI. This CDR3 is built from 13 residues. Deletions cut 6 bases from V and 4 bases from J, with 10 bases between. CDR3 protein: CASRSRGYNEQFF. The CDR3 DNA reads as TGCGCCAGCAGGTCCAGGGGTTACAATGAGCAGTTCTTC.

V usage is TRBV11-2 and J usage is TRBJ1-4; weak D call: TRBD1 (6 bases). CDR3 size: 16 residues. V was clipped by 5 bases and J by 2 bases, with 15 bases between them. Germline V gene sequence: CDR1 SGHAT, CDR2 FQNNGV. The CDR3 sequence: CASSPTGIRTNEKLFF. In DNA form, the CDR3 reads TGTGCCAGCAGCCCAACAGGGATAAGGACTAATGAAAAACTGTTTTTT.

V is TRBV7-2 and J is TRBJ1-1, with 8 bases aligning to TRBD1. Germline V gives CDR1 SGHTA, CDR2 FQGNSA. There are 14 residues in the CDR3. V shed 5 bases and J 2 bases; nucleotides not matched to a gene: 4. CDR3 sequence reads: CASSPGGQNTEAFF. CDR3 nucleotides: TGTGCCAGCAGCCCAGGGGGCCAAAACACTGAAGCTTTCTTT.

The CDR3 region has the DNA TGTGCCAGCAGCAGAGGGTTCCCCACGGGCTATGGCTACACCTTC. It yields the protein CASSRGFPTGYGYTF. This chain links TRBV5-6 with TRBJ1-2; no firm D call. V lost 4 bases and J 4 bases, leaving 17 bases between the germline ends. The germline V gene encodes CDR1 SGHDT and CDR2 YYEEEE. This CDR3 is 15 amino acids long.

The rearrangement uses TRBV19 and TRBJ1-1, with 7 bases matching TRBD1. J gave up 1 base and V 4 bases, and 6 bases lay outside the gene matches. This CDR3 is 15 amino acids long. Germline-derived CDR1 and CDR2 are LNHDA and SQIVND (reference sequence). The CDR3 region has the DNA TGTGCCAGTAGTACTCACAGGGGTCGGAACACTGAAGCTTTCTTT. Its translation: CASSTHRGRNTEAFF.

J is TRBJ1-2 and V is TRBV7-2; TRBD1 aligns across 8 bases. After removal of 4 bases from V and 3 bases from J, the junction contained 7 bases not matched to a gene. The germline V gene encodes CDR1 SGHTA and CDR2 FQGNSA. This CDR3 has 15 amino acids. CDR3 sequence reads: CASSSRQGIDYGYTF. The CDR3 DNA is TGTGCCAGCAGCTCTCGACAGGGGATAGACTATGGCTACACCTTC.

The CDR3 DNA reads TGTGCCAGCAGCTTCACAAACCATTTCTCGGATACGCAGTATTTT. It specifies CASSFTNHFSDTQYF. The rearrangement joins TRBV11-2 to TRBJ2-3; no clear D gene. The germline V gene encodes CDR1 SGHAT and CDR2 FQNNGV. V was shortened by 3 bases and J by 6 bases, with 16 bases between the two germline ends. The CDR3 spans 15 residues.

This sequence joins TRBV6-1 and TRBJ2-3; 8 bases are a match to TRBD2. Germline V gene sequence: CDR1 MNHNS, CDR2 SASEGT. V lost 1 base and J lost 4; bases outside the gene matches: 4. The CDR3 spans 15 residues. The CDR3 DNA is TGTGCCAGCAGTGAAGAGGTCGGGGGGGCAGATACGCAGTATTTT. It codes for CASSEEVGGADTQYF.

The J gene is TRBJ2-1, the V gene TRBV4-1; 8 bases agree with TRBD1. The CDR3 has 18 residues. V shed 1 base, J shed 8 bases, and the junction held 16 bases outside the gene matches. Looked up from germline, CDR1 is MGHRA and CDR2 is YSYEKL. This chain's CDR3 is CASSQARGSAGGLDEQFF. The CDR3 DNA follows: TGCGCCAGCAGCCAAGCTAGGGGGTCGGCAGGGGGCTTGGATGAGCAGTTCTTC.

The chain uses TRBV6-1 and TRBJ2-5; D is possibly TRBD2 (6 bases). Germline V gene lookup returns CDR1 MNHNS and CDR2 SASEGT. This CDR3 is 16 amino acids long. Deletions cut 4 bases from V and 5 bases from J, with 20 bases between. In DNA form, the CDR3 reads TGTGCCAGCAGTGCCTCCGCCGGGACTGTCAGCGAGACCCAGTACTTC. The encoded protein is CASSASAGTVSETQYF.

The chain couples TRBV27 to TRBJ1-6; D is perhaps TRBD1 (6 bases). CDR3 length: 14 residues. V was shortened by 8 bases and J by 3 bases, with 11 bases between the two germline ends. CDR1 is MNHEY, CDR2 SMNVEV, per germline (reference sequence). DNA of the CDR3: TGTGCCAGCTGGGGAGGGGGCTATAATTCACCCCTCCACTTT. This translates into CASWGGGYNSPLHF.

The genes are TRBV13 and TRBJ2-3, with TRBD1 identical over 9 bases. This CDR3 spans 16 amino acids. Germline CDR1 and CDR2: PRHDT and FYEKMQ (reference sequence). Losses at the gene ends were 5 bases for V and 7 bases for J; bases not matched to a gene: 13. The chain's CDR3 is CASSPRTDRGLYTQYF. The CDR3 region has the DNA TGTGCCAGCAGCCCGAGAACGGACAGGGGCTTGTATACGCAGTATTTT.

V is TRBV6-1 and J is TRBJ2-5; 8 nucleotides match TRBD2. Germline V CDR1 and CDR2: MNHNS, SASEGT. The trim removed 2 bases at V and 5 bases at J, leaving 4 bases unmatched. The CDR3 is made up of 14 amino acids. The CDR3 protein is CASSEPGGRETQYF. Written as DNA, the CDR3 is TGTGCCAGCAGTGAACCAGGCGGGAGGGAGACCCAGTACTTC.